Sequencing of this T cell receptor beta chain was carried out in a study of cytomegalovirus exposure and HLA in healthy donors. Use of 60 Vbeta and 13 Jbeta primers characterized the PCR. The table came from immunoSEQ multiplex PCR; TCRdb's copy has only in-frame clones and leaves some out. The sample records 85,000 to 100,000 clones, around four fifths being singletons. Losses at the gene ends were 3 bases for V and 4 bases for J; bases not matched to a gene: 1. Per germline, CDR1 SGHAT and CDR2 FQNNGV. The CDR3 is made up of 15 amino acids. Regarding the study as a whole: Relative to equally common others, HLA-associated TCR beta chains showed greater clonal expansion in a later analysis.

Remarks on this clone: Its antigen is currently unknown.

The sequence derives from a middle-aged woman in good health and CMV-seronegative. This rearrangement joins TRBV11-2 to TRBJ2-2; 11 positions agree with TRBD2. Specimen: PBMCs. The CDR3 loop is CASSFSGGGTGELFF. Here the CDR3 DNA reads TGTGCCAGCAGCTTTAGCGGGGGGGGCACCGGGGAGCTGTTTTTT. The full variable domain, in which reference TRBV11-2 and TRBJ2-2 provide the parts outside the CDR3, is EAGVAQSPRYKIIEKRQSVAFWCNPISGHATLYWYQQILGQGPKLLIQFQNNGVVDDSQLPKDRFSAERLKGVDSTLKIQPAKLEDSAVYLCASSFSGGGTGELFFGEGSRLTVL.